One sample yielded the 5 T cell receptor beta chains listed below, sequenced in a study of beta chain features in type 1 diabetes. As every portion of the isolated RNA was reverse transcribed, the sequencing read expressed TCRB transcripts. Some clones are missing from TCRdb's copy, which holds only in-frame ones; the method was immunoSEQ multiplex PCR. Of some 140,000 clones listed, 7% to 10% are singletons. The sequenced sample consisted of central memory CD4+ T cells from blood. The receptors here all came from a man younger than 30 in good health.

The rearrangement links TRBV2 to TRBJ2-7, with 11 positions matching TRBD2. This CDR3 has 13 residues. CDR1 and CDR2 from the germline V gene are SNHLY and FYNNEI. After removal of 4 bases from V and 7 bases from J, the junction contained 3 bases not matched to a gene. CDR3 amino acids: CASSAGLAAEQYF. Here the CDR3 DNA reads TGTGCCAGCAGTGCGGGACTAGCGGCTGAGCAGTACTTC.

V usage is TRBV10-2 and J usage is TRBJ1-2, with D perhaps matching TRBD1 (5 bases). The length of the CDR3 is 15 residues. Deletions cut 5 bases from V and 4 bases from J, with 17 bases between. Germline V gene data show CDR1 as WSHSY and CDR2 as SAAADI. The CDR3 loop is CASSTQGQAIYGYTF. CDR3 nucleotide sequence: TGCGCCAGCAGTACTCAGGGCCAAGCGATCTATGGCTACACCTTC.

This chain connects TRBV5-4 to TRBJ2-1; 10 bases match TRBD1. This CDR3 region has 16 residues. From germline, CDR1 is SGHNT and CDR2 YYREEE (reference sequence). Trimming cost V 4 bases and J 4 bases; bases outside gene matches: 8. CDR3 sequence reads: CASSPRQGAEYNEQFF. The CDR3 region has the DNA TGTGCCAGCAGCCCGCGACAGGGGGCTGAGTACAATGAGCAGTTCTTC.

This clone was picked up a small number of times. This sequence joins TRBV6-5 and TRBJ2-3; 11 nucleotides match TRBD2. V shed 4 bases and J 2 bases; nucleotides not matched to a gene: 5. Looked up from germline, CDR1 is MNHEY and CDR2 is SVGAGI. The CDR3 loop spans 16 amino acids. CDR3 residues: CASSLTSGEVTDTQYF. DNA for the CDR3: TGTGCCAGCAGTTTGACTAGCGGGGAGGTCACAGATACGCAGTATTTT.

This clone was recorded a few times. Here the CDR3 DNA reads TGTGCCAGCAGTGGTGCGGGGGGTAATCAGCCCCAGCATTTT. As protein: CASSGAGGNQPQHF. This chain links TRBV6-1 with TRBJ1-5, with a tentative D call TRBD1 (5 bases). CDR1 is MNHNS, CDR2 SASEGT, per germline. This CDR3 region has 14 residues. Trimming cost V 4 bases and J 4 bases, with 11 bases left between them.